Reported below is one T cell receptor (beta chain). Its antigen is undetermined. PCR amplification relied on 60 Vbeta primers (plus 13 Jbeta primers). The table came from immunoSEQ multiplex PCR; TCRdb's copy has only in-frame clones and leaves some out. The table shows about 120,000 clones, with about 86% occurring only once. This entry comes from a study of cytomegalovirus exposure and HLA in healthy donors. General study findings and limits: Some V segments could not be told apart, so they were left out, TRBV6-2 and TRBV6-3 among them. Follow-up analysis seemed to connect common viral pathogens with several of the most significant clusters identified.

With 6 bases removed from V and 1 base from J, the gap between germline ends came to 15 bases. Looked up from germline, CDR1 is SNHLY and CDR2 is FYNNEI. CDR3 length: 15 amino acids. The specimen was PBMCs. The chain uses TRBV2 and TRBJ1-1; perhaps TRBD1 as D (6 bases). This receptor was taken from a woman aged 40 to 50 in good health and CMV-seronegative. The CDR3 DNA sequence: TGTGCCAGCAGGGGGGCAGTGTACACGAACACTGAAGCTTTCTTT. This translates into CASRGAVYTNTEAFF.